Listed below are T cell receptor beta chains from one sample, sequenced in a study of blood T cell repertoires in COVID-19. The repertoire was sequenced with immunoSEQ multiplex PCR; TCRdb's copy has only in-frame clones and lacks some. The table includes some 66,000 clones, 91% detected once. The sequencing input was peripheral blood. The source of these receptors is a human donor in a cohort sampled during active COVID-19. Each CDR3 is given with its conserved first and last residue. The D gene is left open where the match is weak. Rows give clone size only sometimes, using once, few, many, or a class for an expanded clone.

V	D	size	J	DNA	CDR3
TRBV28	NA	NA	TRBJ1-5	TGTGCCAGCAGGGGAGCACAGGGCTTGAATCAGCCCCAGCATTTT	CASRGAQGLNQPQHF
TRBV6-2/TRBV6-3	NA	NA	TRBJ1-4	TGTGCCAGCAGTCTAACAGGGCAGAGTGAAAAACTGTTTTTT	CASSLTGQSEKLFF
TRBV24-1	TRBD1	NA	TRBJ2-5	TGTGCCACCAGTGATTTAACAGGGGGAGAGACCCAGTACTTC	CATSDLTGGETQYF
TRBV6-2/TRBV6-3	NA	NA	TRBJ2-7	TGTGCCAGCAGTTCCACGGTGACTAGTAGATACGAGCAGTACTTC	CASSSTVTSRYEQYF
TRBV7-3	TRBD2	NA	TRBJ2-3	TGTGCCAGCAGCTTAACCCAACGACCGGGAGCGGGGGAAGATACGCAGTATTTT	CASSLTQRPGAGEDTQYF
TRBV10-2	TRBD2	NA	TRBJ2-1	TGCGCCAGCAGTCCCCTAGCGGGAGATAGGCAGTTCTTC	CASSPLAGDRQFF
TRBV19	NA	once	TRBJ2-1	TGTGCCAGTAGTATAGGGACAGACGTTAGGGAGCAGTTCTTC	CASSIGTDVREQFF
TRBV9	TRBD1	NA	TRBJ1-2	TGTGCCAGCAGCACGCCTCGGACAGGGGGAGACTATGGCTACACCTTC	CASSTPRTGGDYGYTF
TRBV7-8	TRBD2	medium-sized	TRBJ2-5	TGTGCCAGCAGCTTAGGCACTAGCGGGGGCCTGGAAGAGACCCAGTACTTC	CASSLGTSGGLEETQYF
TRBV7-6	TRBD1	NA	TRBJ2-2	TGTGCCAGCAGCGCAACGGGACAGGCGAACACCGGGGAGCTGTTTTTT	CASSATGQANTGELFF
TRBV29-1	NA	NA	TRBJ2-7	TGCAGCGTTTTCGTTGGCAGGGGCTACGAGCAGTACTTC	CSVFVGRGYEQYF
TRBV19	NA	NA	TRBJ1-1	TGTGCCAGTAGACCCCGGGTGAACACTGAAGCTTTCTTT	CASRPRVNTEAFF
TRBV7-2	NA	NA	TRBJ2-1	TGTGCCAGCAGCCCCAGGGGCGCTAGGAATGAGCAGTTCTTC	CASSPRGARNEQFF
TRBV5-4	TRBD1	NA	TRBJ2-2	TGTGCCAGCAGCTGGGACAGGGGAAACACCGGGGAGCTGTTTTTT	CASSWDRGNTGELFF
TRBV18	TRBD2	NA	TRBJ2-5	TGTGCCAGCTCACGGAACGGGGGGGCGCAAGAGACCCAGTACTTC	CASSRNGGAQETQYF
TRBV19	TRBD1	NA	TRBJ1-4	TGTGCCAGTAGCCGGCGGGACAGGGGGCAGGCTAATGAAAAACTGTTTTTT	CASSRRDRGQANEKLFF
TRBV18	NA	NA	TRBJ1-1	TGTGCCAGCTCACCACCGGCAGGGGAGGGCACTGAAGCTTTCTTT	CASSPPAGEGTEAFF
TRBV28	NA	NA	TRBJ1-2	TGTGCCGTTCCCGGACATCCCACTAACTATGGCTACACCTTC	CAVPGHPTNYGYTF
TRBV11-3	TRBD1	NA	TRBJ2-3	TGTGCCAGCAGCCTCGGACAGGCAGGGGGTACGCAGTATTTT	CASSLGQAGGTQYF
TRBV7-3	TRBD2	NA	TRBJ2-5	TGTGCCAGCAGCAAGGGACTACAAGAGACCCAGTACTTC	CASSKGLQETQYF
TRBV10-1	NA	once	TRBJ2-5	TGCGCCAGCAGTACAGGGTTGGAGACCCAGTACTTC	CASSTGLETQYF
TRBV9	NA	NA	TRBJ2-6	TGTGCCAGCAGCCTTCCCTCTGGGGCCAACGTCCTGACTTTC	CASSLPSGANVLTF
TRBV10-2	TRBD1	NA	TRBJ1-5	TGCGCCAGCAGTGAGATAAGGACAGGCAATAGCAATCAGCCCCAGCATTTT	CASSEIRTGNSNQPQHF
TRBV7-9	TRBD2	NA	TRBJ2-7	TGTGCCAGCAGCTTAGGGCGGGGGGGCCACGAGCAGTACTTC	CASSLGRGGHEQYF
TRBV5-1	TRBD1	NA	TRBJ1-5	TGCGCCAGCGGCGACAGGGTAAGCAATCAGCCCCAGCATTTT	CASGDRVSNQPQHF
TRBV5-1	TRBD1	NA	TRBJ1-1	TGCGCCAGCAGCCTAGGACAGGGGGGGCCCATGAACACTGAAGCTTTCTTT	CASSLGQGGPMNTEAFF
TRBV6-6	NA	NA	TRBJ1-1	TGTGCCAGCAGTTACTCCCTCGACACTGAAGCTTTCTTT	CASSYSLDTEAFF
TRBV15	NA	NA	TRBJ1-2	TGTGCCACCAGCAGAGCTGCCAAGCCCTCCTATGGCTACACCTTC	CATSRAAKPSYGYTF
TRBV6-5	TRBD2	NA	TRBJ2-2	TGTGCCAGCACGGGGGGACGGACCGGGGAGCTGTTTTTT	CASTGGRTGELFF
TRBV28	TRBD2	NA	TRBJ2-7	TGTGCCAGCAGTCAGACTAGCGTATCCGAGCAGTACTTC	CASSQTSVSEQYF
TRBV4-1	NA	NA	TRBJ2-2	TGCGCCAGCAGCCAAGTTGCGGTACTGGAATCCGGGGAGCTGTTTTTT	CASSQVAVLESGELFF
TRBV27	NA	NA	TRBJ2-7	TGTGCCAGCAGTTTATTCGACACACGATCAGGGGGGCAAGGCTACGAGCAGTACTTC	CASSLFDTRSGGQGYEQYF
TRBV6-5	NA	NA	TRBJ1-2	TGTGCCAGCAGTCGGTTAAACTATGGCTACACCTTC	CASSRLNYGYTF